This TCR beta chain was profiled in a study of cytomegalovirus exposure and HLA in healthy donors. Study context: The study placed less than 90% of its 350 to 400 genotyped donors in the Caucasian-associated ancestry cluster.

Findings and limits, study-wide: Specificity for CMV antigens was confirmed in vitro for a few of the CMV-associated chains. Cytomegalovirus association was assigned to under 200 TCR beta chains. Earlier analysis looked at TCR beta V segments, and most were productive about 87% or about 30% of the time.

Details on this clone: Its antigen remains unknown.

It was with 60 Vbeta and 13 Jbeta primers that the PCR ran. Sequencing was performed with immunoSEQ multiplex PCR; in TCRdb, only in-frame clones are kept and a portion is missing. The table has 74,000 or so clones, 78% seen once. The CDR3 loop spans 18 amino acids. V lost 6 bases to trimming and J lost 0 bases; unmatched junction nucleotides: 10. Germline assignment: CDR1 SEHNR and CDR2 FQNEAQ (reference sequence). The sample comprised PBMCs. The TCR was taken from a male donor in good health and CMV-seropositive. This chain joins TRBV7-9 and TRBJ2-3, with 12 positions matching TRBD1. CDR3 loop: CASRRTGQGAGSTDTQYF. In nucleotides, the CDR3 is TGTGCCAGCAGACGGACGGGACAGGGGGCGGGAAGCACAGATACGCAGTATTTT.